This passage covers 17 T cell receptor beta chains from one sample sequenced in a study of chemoradiotherapy in HPV16-positive cancers. The method was immunoSEQ multiplex PCR; TCRdb's version includes in-frame clones alone and lacks a portion of them. The sample records approximately 13,000 clones, about 77% being singletons. This sample was gathered from a patient who underwent chemoradiotherapy. These receptors all come from a human donor with HPV-associated anogenital cancer.

V usage is TRBV27 and J usage is TRBJ1-2, with TRBD1 matching 7 bases. The CDR3 is made up of 11 amino acids. V shed 10 bases, J shed 4 bases, and the junction held 3 bases outside the gene matches. Germline CDR1 and CDR2: MNHEY and SMNVEV (reference sequence). The CDR3 coding sequence is TGTGCCACTCGACAGGGCTATGGCTACACCTTC. Its protein is CATRQGYGYTF.

The chain couples TRBV5-1 to TRBJ2-3; 14 nucleotides align to TRBD2. Germline CDR1 SGHRS, CDR2 YFSETQ. The CDR3 runs 18 residues. J was trimmed by 0 bases and V by 0 bases; bases with no gene match: 3. CDR3 in DNA: TGCGCCAGCAGCTTGGGACTAGCGGGGGGGCACAGCACAGATACGCAGTATTTT. This encodes CASSLGLAGGHSTDTQYF.

V gene TRBV30 combines with J gene TRBJ2-3, with 11 positions matching TRBD2. CDR1 GTSNPN and CDR2 SVGIG come from the germline V gene (reference sequence). The CDR3 is made up of 16 amino acids. V lost 0 bases, J lost 2 bases, and 4 bases stayed unmatched. The CDR3 here is CAWSVIAGGITDTQYF. The CDR3 DNA reads as TGTGCCTGGAGTGTAATAGCGGGGGGGATCACAGATACGCAGTATTTT.

This sequence joins TRBV29-1 and TRBJ2-5, with D possibly TRBD2 on 6 matching bases. The CDR3 covers 12 residues. Germline assignment: CDR1 SQVTM and CDR2 ANQGSEA. V was pared by 3 bases and J by 4 bases, with 9 bases between. The CDR3 DNA sequence: TGCAGCGTTGAGGAGGGTGCAGAGACCCAGTACTTC. Translated: CSVEEGAETQYF.

V and J are TRBV19 and TRBJ1-2; TRBD1 aligns across 9 bases. This CDR3 has 18 residues. Per the germline V gene, CDR1 is LNHDA and CDR2 is SQIVND (reference sequence). V trimming: 6 bases; J trimming: 5 bases; junction bases outside the gene matches: 19. The CDR3 sequence is CASRSLPGQGSTGYGYTF. In DNA form, the CDR3 reads TGTGCCAGTAGATCCCTCCCGGGACAGGGTTCCACGGGATATGGCTACACCTTC.

The rearrangement links TRBV11-3 to TRBJ1-1; D uncertain. The CDR3 extends over 13 amino acids. V lost 0 bases and J 0 bases, leaving 2 bases between the germline ends. Germline-derived CDR1 and CDR2 are SGHNT and YENEEA. CDR3 nucleotide sequence: TGTGCCAGCAGCTTAGAGCTGAACACTGAAGCTTTCTTT. It yields the protein CASSLELNTEAFF.

As concerns this clone: The junction shows a germline mismatch at one end, possibly a read error. V is TRBV5-1 and J is TRBJ2-7, with a possible D match to TRBD1 (5 bases). The length of the CDR3 is 18 residues. Looked up from germline, CDR1 is SGHRS and CDR2 is YFSETQ. The CDR3: CASSQSPLQGPDTYVQYF. The CDR3 DNA sequence: TGCGCCAGCAGCCAGAGCCCGCTTCAGGGTCCTGATACCTACGTGCAGTACTTC.

This clone was seen a single time. This chain links TRBV5-4 with TRBJ2-2, with 16 nucleotides matching TRBD2. CDR3 length equals 18 residues. After removal of 4 bases from V and 2 bases from J, the junction contained 5 bases not matched to a gene. Germline V gene data show CDR1 as SGHNT and CDR2 as YYREEE (reference sequence). The CDR3 bases are TGTGCCAGCAGCACGGGACTAGCGGGGGGGCGTAACACCGGGGAGCTGTTTTTT. Protein product: CASSTGLAGGRNTGELFF.

CDR3 sequence reads: CASSTPHGGGQGARGNTIYF. The CDR3 DNA is TGTGCCAGCAGCACCCCGCACGGGGGGGGACAGGGGGCGCGTGGAAACACCATATATTTT. This chain links TRBV9 with TRBJ1-3; 12 bases agree with TRBD1. The V segment lost 4 bases and the J segment 3 bases; nucleotides outside the gene matches: 17. This CDR3 contains 20 residues. Germline V gives CDR1 SGDLS, CDR2 YYNGEE.

V usage is TRBV30 and J usage is TRBJ1-5, with D uncertain. V was clipped by 2 bases and J by 3 bases, with 11 bases between them. CDR1 and CDR2 from the germline V gene are GTSNPN and SVGIG (reference sequence). The CDR3 is 14 residues long. The CDR3, as DNA: TGTGCCTGGAGTCGGGGTTGGGTCAATCAGCCCCAGCATTTT. It encodes CAWSRGWVNQPQHF. The variable domain in full, with the rest retrieved from reference TRBV30 and TRBJ1-5, is SQTIHQWPATLVQPVGSPLSLECTVEGTSNPNLYWYRQAAGRGLQLLFYSVGIGQISSEVPQNLSASRPQDRQFILSSKKLLLSDSGFYLCAWSRGWVNQPQHFGDGTRLSIL.

This clone was detected once. The rearrangement links TRBV6-5 to TRBJ2-2; unclear D gene. Trimming removed 0 bases from V and 6 bases from J, with 8 bases in between. There are 14 residues in the CDR3. CDR1 MNHEY and CDR2 SVGAGI come from the germline V gene. The CDR3 DNA reads as TGTGCCAGCAGTTACTCCCAGGCGGCCGGGGAGCTGTTTTTT. Translating it yields CASSYSQAAGELFF.

J is TRBJ2-7 and V is TRBV19; the D call may be TRBD1 or TRBD2 (5 bases each). CDR3 length equals 15 residues. Trimming took off 5 bases at V and 5 bases at J, with 19 bases between the two ends. Germline CDR1 is LNHDA and CDR2 is SQIVND (reference sequence). CDR3 sequence reads: CASSRVGTRGHEQYF. Here the CDR3 DNA reads TGTGCCAGTAGTCGGGTCGGGACGAGAGGCCACGAGCAGTACTTC.

The CDR3 loop reads CASSPNRGDGYTF. The CDR3 DNA reads TGTGCCAGCTCACCTAACAGGGGCGATGGCTACACCTTC. This chain links TRBV18 with TRBJ1-2; 7 nucleotides align to TRBD1. Germline V CDR1 and CDR2: KGHSH, LQKENI. With 3 bases clipped from V and 6 bases from J, the junction kept 4 bases outside the gene matches. The CDR3 is 13 amino acids.

The chain recombines TRBV7-9 with TRBJ2-7; 9 nucleotides line up with TRBD1. The CDR3 extends over 16 amino acids. Germline values: CDR1 SEHNR, CDR2 FQNEAQ (reference sequence). Trimming removed 6 bases from V and 5 bases from J; junction bases left unmatched: 14. This CDR3 reads CASRGATGTGIDEQYF. CDR3 DNA: TGTGCCAGCAGAGGAGCCACCGGGACAGGGATCGACGAGCAGTACTTC.

The chain combines TRBV2 with TRBJ1-1; a weak D match, TRBD1 (5 bases). The ends were cut back, 0 bases at V and 4 bases at J, with 6 bases in the middle. The CDR3 has 13 amino acids. The V gene's germline CDR1 is SNHLY and CDR2 FYNNEI. The CDR3 reads CASSEARGTEAFF. DNA of the CDR3: TGTGCCAGCAGTGAAGCGAGGGGCACTGAAGCTTTCTTT.

This chain connects TRBV14 to TRBJ1-6; TRBD1 is a possible D gene (5 bases). This CDR3 is built from 15 residues. Germline CDR1 is SGHDN and CDR2 is FVKESK. Deletions cut 1 base from V and 8 bases from J, with 12 bases between. For the CDR3, the DNA is TGTGCCAGCAGCCAAGTGGGGACTAGTGATTCACCCCTCCACTTT. Amino acid sequence: CASSQVGTSDSPLHF. The full variable domain, completed using reference TRBV14 and TRBJ1-6, is EAGVTQFPSHSVIEKGQTVTLRCDPISGHDNLYWYRRVMGKEIKFLLHFVKESKQDESGMPNNRFLAERTGGTYSTLKVQPAELEDSGVYFCASSQVGTSDSPLHFGNGTRLTVT.

This chain uses TRBV7-2 with TRBJ1-6, with D possibly matching TRBD1 (6 bases). Looked up from germline, CDR1 is SGHTA and CDR2 is FQGNSA. The CDR3 runs 16 residues. V shed 2 bases and J shed 7 bases, with 15 bases lying between them. The CDR3 sequence is CASSLNPAGANSPLHF. Here the CDR3 DNA reads TGTGCCAGCAGCTTAAATCCGGCAGGGGCCAATTCACCCCTCCACTTT.